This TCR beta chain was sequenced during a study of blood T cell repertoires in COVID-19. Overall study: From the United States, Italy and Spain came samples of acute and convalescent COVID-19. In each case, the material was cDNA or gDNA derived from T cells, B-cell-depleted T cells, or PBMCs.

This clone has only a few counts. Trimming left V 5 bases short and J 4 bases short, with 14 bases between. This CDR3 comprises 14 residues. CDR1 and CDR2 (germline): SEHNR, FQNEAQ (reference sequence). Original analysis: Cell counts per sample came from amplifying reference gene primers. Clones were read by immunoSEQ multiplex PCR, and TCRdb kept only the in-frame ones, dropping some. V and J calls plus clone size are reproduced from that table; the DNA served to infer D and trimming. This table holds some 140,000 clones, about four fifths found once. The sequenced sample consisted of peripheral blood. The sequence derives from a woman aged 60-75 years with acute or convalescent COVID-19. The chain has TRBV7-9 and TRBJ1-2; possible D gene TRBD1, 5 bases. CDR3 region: CASSLSEGSYGYTF. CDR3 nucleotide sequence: TGTGCCAGCAGCCTGTCGGAGGGGAGCTATGGCTACACCTTC.